This T cell receptor beta chain was sequenced in a study of blood T cell repertoires in COVID-19. The overall study: From T cells, B-cell-depleted T cells, or PBMCs came the material, which was cDNA or gDNA.

Only in-frame clones appear in the TCRdb table, and some are missing; sequencing was by immunoSEQ multiplex PCR. Among 110,000 to 150,000 clones listed, approximately 84% were seen once. V lost 4 bases, J lost 4 bases, and 2 bases stayed unmatched. The CDR3 is 14 residues long. Per the germline V gene, CDR1 is SEHNR and CDR2 is FQNEAQ (reference sequence). With respect to this clone: At the DNA level, this CDR3 is encoded by other sequences in the same sample as well.

Sequencing was done on a sample of peripheral blood. This chain connects TRBV7-9 to TRBJ2-3, with 10 bases fitting TRBD1. The receptor was derived from a human donor in a cohort sampled during active COVID-19. The CDR3 DNA reads as TGTGCCAGCAGCTCCGGACAGGGGGCAGATACGCAGTATTTT. The encoded protein is CASSSGQGADTQYF. Using reference TRBV7-9 and TRBJ2-3 for the parts outside the CDR3, the full variable domain is DTGVSQNPRHKITKRGQNVTFRCDPISEHNRLYWYRQTLGQGPEFLTYFQNEAQLEKSRLLSDRFSAERPKGSFSTLEIQRTEQGDSAMYLCASSSGQGADTQYFGPGTRLTVL.